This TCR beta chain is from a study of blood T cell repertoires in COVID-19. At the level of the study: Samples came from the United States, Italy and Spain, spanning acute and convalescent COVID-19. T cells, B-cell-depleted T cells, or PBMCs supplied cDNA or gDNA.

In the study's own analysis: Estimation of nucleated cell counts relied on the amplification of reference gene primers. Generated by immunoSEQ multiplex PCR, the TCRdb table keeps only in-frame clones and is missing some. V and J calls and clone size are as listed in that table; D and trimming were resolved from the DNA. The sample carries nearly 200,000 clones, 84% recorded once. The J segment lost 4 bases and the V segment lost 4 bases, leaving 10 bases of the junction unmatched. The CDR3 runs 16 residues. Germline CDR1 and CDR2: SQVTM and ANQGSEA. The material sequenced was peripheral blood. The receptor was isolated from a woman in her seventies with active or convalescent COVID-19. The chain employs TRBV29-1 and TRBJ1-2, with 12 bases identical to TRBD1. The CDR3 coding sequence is TGCAGCGTTGCCCTTCCGGGACAGGGGGCTGGCTATGGCTACACCTTC. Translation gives CSVALPGQGAGYGYTF.